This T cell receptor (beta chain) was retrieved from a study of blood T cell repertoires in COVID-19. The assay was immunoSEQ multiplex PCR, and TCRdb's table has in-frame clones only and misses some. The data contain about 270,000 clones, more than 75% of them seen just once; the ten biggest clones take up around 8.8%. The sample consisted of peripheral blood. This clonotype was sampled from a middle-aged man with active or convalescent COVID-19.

CDR3 nucleotides: TGCAGTGCTAGTCCGATCGTGAGCATTGAAGAGACCCAGTACTTC. Translated: CSASPIVSIEETQYF. The chain carries TRBV20-1 and TRBJ2-5, with D unclear. The ends were cut back, 3 bases at V and 3 bases at J, with 17 bases in the middle. CDR1 and CDR2 (germline): DFQATT, SNEGSKA (reference sequence). CDR3 length: 15 residues.